Listed below are T cell receptor beta chains from one sample, sequenced in a study of regulatory T cells in long-lasting Graves disease. TCRdb called the multiplex PCR reads again in MiXCR, with one record for every CDR3 protein. The top ten hold roughly 10% of the sample, which has some 500,000 distinct CDR3 sequences, about 14% seen once. These data were likewise used in another study, on T cells in Graves' hyperthyroidism and ophthalmopathy.

Here the sequenced sample was peripheral blood mononuclear cells (PBMCs), taken at new diagnosis, from a patient treated with antithyroid drugs. The source of these receptors is a man aged 25-40 years with Graves disease. Both conserved end residues are part of each CDR3. Each record gives: CDR3 DNA, CDR3 protein, V gene, J gene, D gene, clone size. The D gene is left open where the match is weak. Rows may omit the clone size; those that give it use once, few, many or a size class.

CDR3 DNA: TGTGCCAGCTCACCACGCCGGAACTTTGAAGCTTTCTTT; CDR3 protein: CASSPRRNFEAFF; V gene: TRBV18; J gene: TRBJ1-1; D gene: -; clone size: many
CDR3 DNA: TGTGCCAGCAGGCGTACAGGGAGGAACACTGAAGCTTTCTTT; CDR3 protein: CASRRTGRNTEAFF; V gene: TRBV12-3/TRBV12-4; J gene: TRBJ1-1; D gene: -; clone size: many
CDR3 DNA: TGTGCCAGCAGTCCCCGGCCAGGGGCCACAGATACGCAGTATTTT; CDR3 protein: CASSPRPGATDTQYF; V gene: TRBV6-4; J gene: TRBJ2-3; D gene: -; clone size: -
CDR3 DNA: TGCAGCGTTGAAGGTCGGGACAGGGCTAACTATGGCTACACCTTC; CDR3 protein: CSVEGRDRANYGYTF; V gene: TRBV29-1; J gene: TRBJ1-2; D gene: TRBD1; clone size: -
CDR3 DNA: TGTGCCTGGAGTGTAGGGACGGCGCTCAATGAGCAGTTCTTC; CDR3 protein: CAWSVGTALNEQFF; V gene: TRBV30; J gene: TRBJ2-1; D gene: -; clone size: -
CDR3 DNA: TGTGCCAGCAGCCGTACAGGTGAAAAACTGTTTTTT; CDR3 protein: CASSRTGEKLFF; V gene: TRBV3-1; J gene: TRBJ1-4; D gene: -; clone size: many
CDR3 DNA: TGCGCCAGCAGCCAGCTAGCGGGAGGGTCCACAGATACGCAGTATTTT; CDR3 protein: CASSQLAGGSTDTQYF; V gene: TRBV5-1; J gene: TRBJ2-3; D gene: TRBD2; clone size: many
CDR3 DNA: TGTGCCAGCGCGCATGGGGGGGGCTCTGGAAACACCATATATTTT; CDR3 protein: CASAHGGGSGNTIYF; V gene: TRBV5-6; J gene: TRBJ1-3; D gene: -; clone size: -
CDR3 DNA: TGTGCCAGCAGACTAGTTAAAGAAGGAGACAATGAGCAGTTCTTC; CDR3 protein: CASRLVKEGDNEQFF; V gene: TRBV2; J gene: TRBJ2-1; D gene: -; clone size: many
CDR3 DNA: TGTGCCAGCAGCCCACCACTAGCGGGAGGACGCTTCTACGATGAGCAGTTCTTC; CDR3 protein: CASSPPLAGGRFYDEQFF; V gene: TRBV11-3; J gene: TRBJ2-1; D gene: TRBD2; clone size: few
CDR3 DNA: TGCGCCAGCGCTGACATTAACTATGGCTACACCTTC; CDR3 protein: CASADINYGYTF; V gene: TRBV5-1; J gene: TRBJ1-2; D gene: -; clone size: many
CDR3 DNA: TGTGCCAGCACCTTAACCCCAGCGGGAGCCAACCTAATCTTC; CDR3 protein: CASTLTPAGANLIF; V gene: TRBV12-3/TRBV12-4; J gene: TRBJ2-7; D gene: TRBD2; clone size: many
CDR3 DNA: TGCAGTGCTAGAGCCCTGACTAGCGGGACCTACGAGCAGTACTTC; CDR3 protein: CSARALTSGTYEQYF; V gene: TRBV20-1; J gene: TRBJ2-7; D gene: TRBD2; clone size: few
CDR3 DNA: TGCAGCGCTATCATGAGCTCTGGGGCCAACGTCCTGACTTTC; CDR3 protein: CSAIMSSGANVLTF; V gene: TRBV29-1; J gene: TRBJ2-6; D gene: -; clone size: many
CDR3 DNA: TGTGCCAGCAGCTCTGCTGCGCCCTACGAGCAGTACTTC; CDR3 protein: CASSSAAPYEQYF; V gene: TRBV7-2; J gene: TRBJ2-7; D gene: -; clone size: -
CDR3 DNA: TGTGCCATGCAAGCGGGAAATAAGTCAGATACGCAGTATTTT; CDR3 protein: CAMQAGNKSDTQYF; V gene: TRBV10-3; J gene: TRBJ2-3; D gene: TRBD2; clone size: many
CDR3 DNA: TGTGCCAGCAGACCGGGACTAGACAATGAAAAACTGTTTTTT; CDR3 protein: CASRPGLDNEKLFF; V gene: TRBV27; J gene: TRBJ1-4; D gene: -; clone size: few
CDR3 DNA: TGTGCCAGCAGTCAGGACAGTCACTCTGGGGCCAACGTCCTGACTTTC; CDR3 protein: CASSQDSHSGANVLTF; V gene: TRBV12-3/TRBV12-4; J gene: TRBJ2-6; D gene: -; clone size: few
CDR3 DNA: TGCAGTACAGGGATTCAAGAGATCCAGTACTTC; CDR3 protein: CSTGIQEIQYF; V gene: TRBV20-1; J gene: TRBJ2-5; D gene: -; clone size: -
CDR3 DNA: TGTGCCAGCAGCTTGACAGGGTTCATTCAGTACTTC; CDR3 protein: CASSLTGFIQYF; V gene: TRBV7-9; J gene: TRBJ2-4; D gene: TRBD1; clone size: few
CDR3 DNA: TGTGCCAGCAGTTCGCTAGCGGGAGTTAGGTATGAGCAGTTCTTC; CDR3 protein: CASSSLAGVRYEQFF; V gene: TRBV27; J gene: TRBJ2-1; D gene: TRBD2; clone size: many
CDR3 DNA: TGCAGCGTGTGGGGGTACGGGGGCGACGAGCAGTACTTC; CDR3 protein: CSVWGYGGDEQYF; V gene: TRBV29-1; J gene: TRBJ2-7; D gene: -; clone size: many
CDR3 DNA: TGCGCCAGCAGCCAAATGGCTGGCGGCGGGATCTACAATGAGCAGTTCTTC; CDR3 protein: CASSQMAGGGIYNEQFF; V gene: TRBV4-1; J gene: TRBJ2-1; D gene: -; clone size: few
CDR3 DNA: TGTGCCACCAGCACCCAGAGGGGACTAGCGGGAGACGAGCAGTACTTC; CDR3 protein: CATSTQRGLAGDEQYF; V gene: TRBV15; J gene: TRBJ2-7; D gene: TRBD2; clone size: -
CDR3 DNA: TGTGCCAGCAGCCCTACCGGGTGGATCGCGGACTGGACGTATTTT; CDR3 protein: CASSPTGWIADWTYF; V gene: TRBV11-2; J gene: TRBJ2-3; D gene: -; clone size: many
CDR3 DNA: TGCGCCAGCAGCTTGGAGGCAGGGCACGAGACCCAGTACTTC; CDR3 protein: CASSLEAGHETQYF; V gene: TRBV5-1; J gene: TRBJ2-5; D gene: -; clone size: many
CDR3 DNA: TGTGCCAGCAGCCAAATCGGACCGCCACTCTCCTACGAGCAGTACTTC; CDR3 protein: CASSQIGPPLSYEQYF; V gene: TRBV12-3/TRBV12-4; J gene: TRBJ2-7; D gene: -; clone size: -
CDR3 DNA: TGTGCCAGCGCCAGGACAGGGGAAAAGGAGACCCAGTACTTC; CDR3 protein: CASARTGEKETQYF; V gene: TRBV5-6; J gene: TRBJ2-5; D gene: TRBD1; clone size: few